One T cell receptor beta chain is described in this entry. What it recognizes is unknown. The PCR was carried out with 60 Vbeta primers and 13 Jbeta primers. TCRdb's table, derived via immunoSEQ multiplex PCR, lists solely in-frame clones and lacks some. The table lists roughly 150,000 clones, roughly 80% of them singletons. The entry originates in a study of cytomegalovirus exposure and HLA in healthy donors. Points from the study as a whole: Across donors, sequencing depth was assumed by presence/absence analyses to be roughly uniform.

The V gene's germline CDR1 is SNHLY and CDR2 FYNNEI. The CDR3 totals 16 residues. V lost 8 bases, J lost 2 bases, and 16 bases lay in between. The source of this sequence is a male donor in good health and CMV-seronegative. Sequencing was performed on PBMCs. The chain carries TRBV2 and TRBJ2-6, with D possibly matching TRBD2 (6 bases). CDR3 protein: CASRGGGLAGANVLTF. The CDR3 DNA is TGTGCCAGCCGAGGTGGGGGGTTGGCTGGGGCCAACGTCCTGACTTTC.